This TCR beta chain was identified in a study of T cell changes during pregnancy in multiple sclerosis. This table comes from immunoSEQ multiplex PCR, and its TCRdb copy is limited to in-frame clones, with some not included. The repertoire holds 25,000 to 35,000 clones, with approximately 90% as singletons. V gave up 5 bases and J gave up 3 bases, with 16 bases separating them. The CDR3 loop spans 14 amino acids. Germline V gene lookup returns CDR1 GTSNPN and CDR2 SVGIG (reference sequence). The receptor's source is a female donor with multiple sclerosis, enrolled in a pregnancy study. This chain joins TRBV30 and TRBJ2-5, with a possible D match to TRBD1 (6 bases). The material was CD8+ T cells from peripheral blood mononuclear cells, obtained before pregnancy. Here the CDR3 DNA reads TGTGCCTGGCCACATGTAGGGGGAAAAGAGACCCAGTACTTC. This sequence encodes CAWPHVGGKETQYF.